The clone carrying this T cell receptor beta chain has more than one count but fewer than ten. Antigen: not known. This entry comes from a study of CD8 T cells in ankylosing spondylitis. Whole-study results and caveats: Matched synovial fluid from ankylosing spondylitis patients was reported to be enriched for disease-linked clones. Blood of patients with ankylosing spondylitis appeared to be characterized by a TCR beta motif of several highly homologous variants.

TCRdb re-analysed the 5' RACE reads in MiXCR, keeping a single row per CDR3 protein. Of about 110,000 distinct CDR3 sequences listed, less than 25% were seen once; the top ten hold around 12%. This CDR3 is built from 16 residues. Germline trimming cut 3 bases from V and 4 bases from J; bases unmatched to any gene: 8. Material for sequencing was synovial fluid, either unsorted or a sorted T cell fraction (not recorded which). This clonotype originated in a male donor with ankylosing spondylitis. V gene TRBV12-3 or TRBV12-4 combines with J gene TRBJ2-2, with TRBD2 matching over 7 bases. The CDR3 spells CASSFAGTTTTGELFF. CDR3 DNA: TGTGCCAGCAGTTTCGCCGGGACTACAACCACCGGGGAGCTGTTTTTT.